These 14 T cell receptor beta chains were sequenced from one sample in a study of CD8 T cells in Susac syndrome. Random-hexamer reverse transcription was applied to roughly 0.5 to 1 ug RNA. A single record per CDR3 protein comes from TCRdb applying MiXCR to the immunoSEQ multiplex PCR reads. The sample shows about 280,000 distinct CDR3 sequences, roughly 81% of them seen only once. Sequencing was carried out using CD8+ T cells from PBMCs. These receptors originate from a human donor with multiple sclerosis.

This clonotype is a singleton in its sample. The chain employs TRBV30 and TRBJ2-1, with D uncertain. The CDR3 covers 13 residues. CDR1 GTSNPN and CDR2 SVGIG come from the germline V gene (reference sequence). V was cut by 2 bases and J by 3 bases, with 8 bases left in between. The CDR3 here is CAWSTTIYNEQFF. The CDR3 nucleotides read TGTGCCTGGAGTACTACTATCTACAATGAGCAGTTCTTC.

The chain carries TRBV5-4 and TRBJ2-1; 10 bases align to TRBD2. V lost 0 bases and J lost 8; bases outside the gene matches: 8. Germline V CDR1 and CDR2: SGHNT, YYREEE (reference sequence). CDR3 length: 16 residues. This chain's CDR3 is CASSLVPSGSGDEQFF. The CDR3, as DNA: TGTGCCAGCAGCTTGGTCCCTAGCGGGAGCGGCGATGAGCAGTTCTTC.

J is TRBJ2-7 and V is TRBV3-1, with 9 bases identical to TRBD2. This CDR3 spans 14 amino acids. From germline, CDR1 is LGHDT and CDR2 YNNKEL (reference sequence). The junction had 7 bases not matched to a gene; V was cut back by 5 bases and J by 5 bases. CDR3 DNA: TGTGCCAGCAGCTCGGGACTAGCTCCCCACGAGCAGTACTTC. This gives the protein CASSSGLAPHEQYF.

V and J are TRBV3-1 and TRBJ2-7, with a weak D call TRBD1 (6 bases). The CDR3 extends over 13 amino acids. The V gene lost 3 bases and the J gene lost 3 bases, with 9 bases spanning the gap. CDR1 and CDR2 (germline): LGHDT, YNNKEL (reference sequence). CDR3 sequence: CASSQGHDYEQYF. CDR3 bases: TGTGCCAGCAGCCAGGGACACGACTACGAGCAGTACTTC.

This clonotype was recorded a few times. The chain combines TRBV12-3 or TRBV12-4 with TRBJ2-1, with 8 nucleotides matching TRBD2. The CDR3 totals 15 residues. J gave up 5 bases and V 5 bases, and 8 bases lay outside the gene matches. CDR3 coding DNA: TGTGCCAGCAGTCTCCTGACTAGCGCGAACAATGAGCAGTTCTTC. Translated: CASSLLTSANNEQFF.

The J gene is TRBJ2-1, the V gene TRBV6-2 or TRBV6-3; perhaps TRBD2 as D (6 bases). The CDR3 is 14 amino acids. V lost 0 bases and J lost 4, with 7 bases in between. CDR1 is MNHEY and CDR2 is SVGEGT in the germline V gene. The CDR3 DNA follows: TGTGCCAGCAGTTACTCGACTAGTTACAATGAGCAGTTCTTC. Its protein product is CASSYSTSYNEQFF.

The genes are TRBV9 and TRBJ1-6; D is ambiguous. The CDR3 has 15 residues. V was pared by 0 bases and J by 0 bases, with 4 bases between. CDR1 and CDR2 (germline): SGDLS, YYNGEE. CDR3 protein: CASSVGNSYNSPLHF. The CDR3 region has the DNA TGTGCCAGCAGCGTAGGGAACTCCTATAATTCACCCCTCCACTTT.

CDR3 in DNA: TGTGCCAGCACCAAGACTAGCGGGAGGTACTACGAGCAGTACTTC. Translated, it gives CASTKTSGRYYEQYF. The rearrangement joins TRBV2 to TRBJ2-7; 13 bases agree with TRBD2. Germline CDR1 reads SNHLY; CDR2 reads FYNNEI. The CDR3 has 15 amino acids. Losses at the gene ends were 7 bases for V and 3 bases for J; bases not matched to a gene: 6.

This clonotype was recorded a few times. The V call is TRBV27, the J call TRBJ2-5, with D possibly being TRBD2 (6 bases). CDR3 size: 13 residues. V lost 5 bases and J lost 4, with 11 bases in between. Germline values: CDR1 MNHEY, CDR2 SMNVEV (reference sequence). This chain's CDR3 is CASSPPGGETQYF. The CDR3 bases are TGTGCCAGCAGTCCCCCCGGGGGAGAGACCCAGTACTTC.

DNA of the CDR3: TGCAGCGTTGAAGGCCCACCAGAGGACCAAGAGACCCAGTACTTC. It yields the protein CSVEGPPEDQETQYF. The chain uses TRBV29-1 and TRBJ2-5; D not certain. The CDR3 runs to 15 residues. The germline V and J ends were trimmed by 1 base and 0 bases, with 12 bases remaining between them. The V gene's germline CDR1 is SQVTM and CDR2 ANQGSEA.

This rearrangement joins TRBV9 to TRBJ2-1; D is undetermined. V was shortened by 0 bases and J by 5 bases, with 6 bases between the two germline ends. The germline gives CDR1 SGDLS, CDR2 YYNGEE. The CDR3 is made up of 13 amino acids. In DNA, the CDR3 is TGTGCCAGCAGCGTAGTGGGGAACAATGAGCAGTTCTTC. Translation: CASSVVGNNEQFF.

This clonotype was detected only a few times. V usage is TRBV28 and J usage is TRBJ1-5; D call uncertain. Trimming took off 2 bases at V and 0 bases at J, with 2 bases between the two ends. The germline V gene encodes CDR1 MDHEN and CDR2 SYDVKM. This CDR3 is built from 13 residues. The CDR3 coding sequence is TGTGCCAGCAGTTTAATTAGCAATCAGCCCCAGCATTTT. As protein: CASSLISNQPQHF.

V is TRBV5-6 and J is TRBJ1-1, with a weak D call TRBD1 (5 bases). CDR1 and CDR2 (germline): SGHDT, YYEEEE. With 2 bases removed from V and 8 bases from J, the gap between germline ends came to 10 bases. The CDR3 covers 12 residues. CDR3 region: CASSLGHLEAFF. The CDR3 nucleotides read TGTGCCAGCAGCTTAGGACATTTAGAAGCTTTCTTT. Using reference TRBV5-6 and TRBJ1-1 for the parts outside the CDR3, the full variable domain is DAGVTQSPTHLIKTRGQQVTLRCSPKSGHDTVSWYQQALGQGPQFIFQYYEEEERQRGNFPDRFSGHQFPNYSSELNVNALLLGDSALYLCASSLGHLEAFFGQGTRLTVV.

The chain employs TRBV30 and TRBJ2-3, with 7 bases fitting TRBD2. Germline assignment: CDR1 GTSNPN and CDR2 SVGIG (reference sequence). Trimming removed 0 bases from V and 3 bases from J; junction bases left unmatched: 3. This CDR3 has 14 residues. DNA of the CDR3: TGTGCCTGGAGTGTACTGGGACTAACAGATACGCAGTATTTT. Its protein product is CAWSVLGLTDTQYF. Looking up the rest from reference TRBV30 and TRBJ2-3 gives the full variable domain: SQTIHQWPATLVQPVGSPLSLECTVEGTSNPNLYWYRQAAGRGLQLLFYSVGIGQISSEVPQNLSASRPQDRQFILSSKKLLLSDSGFYLCAWSVLGLTDTQYFGPGTRLTVL.